The clone carrying this TCR beta chain was seen a handful of times. The data are from a study of blood T cell repertoires in COVID-19. Overall study: COVID-19 samples, acute and convalescent, were from the United States, Italy and Spain. The cDNA or gDNA used as material had been derived from T cells, B-cell-depleted T cells, or PBMCs.

The CDR3 length is 15 residues. V dropped 0 bases and J dropped 3 bases, with 12 bases sitting between them. CDR1 is MNHEY and CDR2 is SVGAGI in the germline V gene. In the authors' workflow: The authors estimated nucleated cell counts from reference gene primer amplification. Clones were read by immunoSEQ multiplex PCR, and TCRdb kept only the in-frame ones, dropping some. That table gives V, J and clone size, and the DNA gave D and trimming. Here the sample spans some 85,000 clones, about three quarters being singletons. The clonotype was recovered from a woman aged 80 or over with active or convalescent COVID-19. V usage is TRBV6-5 and J usage is TRBJ2-7; unclear D gene. The sequencing sample was made of peripheral blood. This CDR3 reads CASSYSYGENYEQYF. The DNA for the CDR3 is TGTGCCAGCAGTTACTCGTATGGAGAGAACTACGAGCAGTACTTC.